These 14 T cell receptor beta chains came from one sample sequenced in a study of blood T cell repertoires in COVID-19. Assay: immunoSEQ multiplex PCR; the TCRdb copy retains only in-frame clones and omits some. The repertoire has tens of thousands of clones, over 80% of them found once; the top ten carry approximately 6.4%. The specimen was peripheral blood. The receptors shown here come from a woman in her forties or fifties with acute or convalescent COVID-19.

V usage is TRBV7-9 and J usage is TRBJ1-3; D remains ambiguous. This CDR3 is built from 13 residues. The V and J ends lost 6 bases and 8 bases respectively, with 14 bases between them. CDR1 SEHNR and CDR2 FQNEAQ come from the germline V gene (reference sequence). The CDR3 bases are TGTGCCAGCAGTTGGGCCCAAGTGGACACCATATATTTT. Its protein product is CASSWAQVDTIYF.

V usage is TRBV19 and J usage is TRBJ1-2, with TRBD1 identical over 12 bases. The V gene end was trimmed by 3 bases and the J gene end by 5 bases; junction bases not matched to a gene: 4. Looked up from germline, CDR1 is LNHDA and CDR2 is SQIVND (reference sequence). The CDR3 covers 15 residues. The CDR3 DNA reads as TGTGCCAGTAGTATCGGGACAGGGGGCGCATATGGCTACACCTTC. This sequence encodes CASSIGTGGAYGYTF.

This chain uses TRBV30 with TRBJ1-6; D not resolved. Between the trimmed V and J ends, which lost 0 bases and 3 bases, there was a span of 9 bases. The CDR3 consists of 15 residues. From germline, CDR1 is GTSNPN and CDR2 SVGIG (reference sequence). CDR3 DNA: TGTGCCTGGAGTGTAACAGAACGCTATAATTCACCCCTCCACTTT. It translates to CAWSVTERYNSPLHF. The full variable domain, with the rest looked up from reference TRBV30 and TRBJ1-6, is SQTIHQWPATLVQPVGSPLSLECTVEGTSNPNLYWYRQAAGRGLQLLFYSVGIGQISSEVPQNLSASRPQDRQFILSSKKLLLSDSGFYLCAWSVTERYNSPLHFGNGTRLTVT.

The chain uses TRBV7-9 and TRBJ1-3; D uncertain. The CDR3 is 12 residues long. Trimming removed 2 bases from V and 3 bases from J, with 2 bases in between. Germline CDR1 reads SEHNR; CDR2 reads FQNEAQ (reference sequence). Here the CDR3 reads CASSLYGNTIYF. CDR3 sequence (DNA): TGTGCCAGCAGCTTATATGGAAACACCATATATTTT.

The chain combines TRBV5-6 with TRBJ2-2; 7 bases are a match to TRBD2. Germline V lookup: CDR1 SGHDT, CDR2 YYEEEE. Trimming removed 2 bases from V and 4 bases from J; junction bases left unmatched: 5. The length of the CDR3 is 15 residues. The CDR3 nucleotides read TGTGCCAGCAGCTTTTTAGCGGGCTCCACCGGGGAGCTGTTTTTT. It codes for CASSFLAGSTGELFF. The variable domain in full, with the rest retrieved from reference TRBV5-6 and TRBJ2-2, is DAGVTQSPTHLIKTRGQQVTLRCSPKSGHDTVSWYQQALGQGPQFIFQYYEEEERQRGNFPDRFSGHQFPNYSSELNVNALLLGDSALYLCASSFLAGSTGELFFGEGSRLTVL.

This CDR3 is CASSPNRDTQYF. The CDR3 DNA follows: TGTGCCAGCAGTCCTAACCGAGATACGCAGTATTTT. The chain couples TRBV27 to TRBJ2-3; D gene ambiguous. The CDR3 is made up of 12 amino acids. CDR1 and CDR2 from the germline V gene are MNHEY and SMNVEV (reference sequence). V was pared by 5 bases and J by 5 bases, with 8 bases between.

This rearrangement joins TRBV24-1 to TRBJ2-5; D possibly corresponds to TRBD1 (5 bases). The CDR3 runs 15 residues. CDR1 is KGHDR and CDR2 is SFDVKD in the germline V gene. Trimming stripped 2 bases from V and 5 bases from J, with 14 bases between. The CDR3 DNA is TGTGCCACCAGTGATTCGCGACAGATCTCGGAGACCCAGTACTTC. It translates to CATSDSRQISETQYF.

This clone appeared a few times. This sequence joins TRBV7-9 and TRBJ1-2; no clear D gene. Germline V CDR1 and CDR2: SEHNR, FQNEAQ (reference sequence). The CDR3 loop spans 13 amino acids. Trimming cost V 5 bases and J 2 bases, with 9 bases left between them. The CDR3, as DNA: TGTGCCAGCAGCGAAACAACGAACTATGGCTACACCTTC. Its protein is CASSETTNYGYTF. The full variable domain, in which reference TRBV7-9 and TRBJ1-2 provide the parts outside the CDR3, is DTGVSQNPRHKITKRGQNVTFRCDPISEHNRLYWYRQTLGQGPEFLTYFQNEAQLEKSRLLSDRFSAERPKGSFSTLEIQRTEQGDSAMYLCASSETTNYGYTFGSGTRLTVV.

The chain carries TRBV29-1 and TRBJ1-2; tentatively, D is TRBD1 (6 bases). The CDR3 is 13 residues long. V was pared by 3 bases and J by 2 bases, with 10 bases between. Germline CDR1 SQVTM, CDR2 ANQGSEA. In DNA, the CDR3 is TGCAGCGTTGATAAGGGACAAAACTATGGCTACACCTTC. It encodes CSVDKGQNYGYTF.

The V and J genes are TRBV7-9 and TRBJ1-2; no definite D call. V was cut by 0 bases and J by 4 bases, with 6 bases left in between. The V gene's germline CDR1 is SEHNR and CDR2 FQNEAQ (reference sequence). The CDR3 extends over 13 amino acids. The CDR3 DNA follows: TGTGCCAGCAGCTTAGCCGGTTCCTATGGCTACACCTTC. Amino acids: CASSLAGSYGYTF.

This clone was seen a few times. This rearrangement joins TRBV5-1 to TRBJ2-7; 8 nucleotides align to TRBD2. CDR3 length: 15 amino acids. In germline, CDR1 is SGHRS, CDR2 YFSETQ. J gave up 7 bases and V 0 bases, and 9 bases lay outside the gene matches. DNA of the CDR3: TGCGCCAGCAGCTTGGCGGTGGGGGGACTAGGGGAGCAGTACTTC. This translates into CASSLAVGGLGEQYF. Full variable domain (remainder filled in from reference TRBV5-1 and TRBJ2-7): KAGVTQTPRYLIKTRGQQVTLSCSPISGHRSVSWYQQTPGQGLQFLFEYFSETQRNKGNFPGRFSGRQFSNSRSEMNVSTLELGDSALYLCASSLAVGGLGEQYFGPGTRLTVT.

As regards this clone: An end of the junction does not agree with germline; a read error may underlie this. The chain uses TRBV28 and TRBJ2-1, with 10 positions matching TRBD1. The CDR3 is 15 residues long. Per germline, CDR1 MDHEN and CDR2 SYDVKM. This CDR3 reads CASNLPGQGTNEQFF. Written as DNA, the CDR3 is TGTGCCAGCAATTTACCGGGACAGGGGACGAATGAGCAGTTCTTC.

This chain joins TRBV5-1 and TRBJ1-1; D is ambiguous. Germline lookup yields CDR1 SGHRS and CDR2 YFSETQ. Trimming removed 1 base at V and 3 bases at J, with 16 bases between. CDR3 length equals 16 residues. This CDR3 reads CASSLSGVGTDTEAFF. The CDR3 bases are TGCGCCAGCAGCTTGTCCGGGGTGGGCACCGACACTGAAGCTTTCTTT.

V usage is TRBV10-1 and J usage is TRBJ2-1; 7 positions match TRBD1. Trimming removed 2 bases from V and 2 bases from J; junction bases left unmatched: 3. Germline V CDR1 and CDR2: WNHNN, SYGVQD (reference sequence). The CDR3 has 15 residues. In nucleotides, the CDR3 is TGCGCCAGCAGTGAGGCCCAGGGGGCCTACAATGAGCAGTTCTTC. Its protein is CASSEAQGAYNEQFF.